Described below is a single TCR beta chain sequence and its context. Its target is unknown. Germline V CDR1 and CDR2: PRHDT, FYEKMQ (reference sequence). Deletions cut 7 bases from V and 8 bases from J, with 11 bases between. The CDR3 runs 12 residues. The data originate from a study of chemoradiotherapy in HPV16-positive cancers. Overall study findings and caveats: The functional HPV-specific definition rests on just a couple of HPV16-positive patients. Non-HPV-specific T cells did not expand in tumors during treatment, whereas candidate HPV-specific clones and E7-related motifs did.

TCRdb's copy holds only in-frame clones and misses some; the assay was immunoSEQ multiplex PCR. The table shows about 35,000 clones, with about 85% occurring only once. This sequence joins TRBV13 and TRBJ1-4, with D perhaps TRBD1 (5 bases). This TCR came from a human donor with HPV-associated anogenital cancer. Here the sequenced sample was blood, taken from a patient who underwent chemoradiotherapy. CDR3 DNA sequence: TGTGCCAGCAACCGGGGACGAGAAAAACTGTTTTTT. It translates to CASNRGREKLFF. Looking up the rest from reference TRBV13 and TRBJ1-4 gives the full variable domain: AAGVIQSPRHLIKEKRETATLKCYPIPRHDTVYWYQQGPGQDPQFLISFYEKMQSDKGSIPDRFSAQQFSDYHSELNMSSLELGDSALYFCASNRGREKLFFGSGTQLSVL.